This T cell receptor beta chain stems from a study of blood T cell repertoires in COVID-19. At the level of the study: The United States, Italy and Spain provided the acute and convalescent COVID-19 samples. T cells, B-cell-depleted T cells, or PBMCs supplied cDNA or gDNA.

Trimming cost V 3 bases and J 5 bases; bases outside gene matches: 5. The CDR3 sequence is 16 residues long. Germline V gene lookup returns CDR1 LNHDA and CDR2 SQIVND (reference sequence). Authors' data handling: Reference gene primers were amplified, and this amplification served to estimate nucleated cell counts. Assay: immunoSEQ multiplex PCR; the TCRdb copy retains only in-frame clones and omits some. That table furnishes V, J and clone size, whereas the DNA furnished D and trimming. Found here are 95,000 to 150,000 clones, around 90% of them singletons; the top ten hold about 4%. Patients at the Seattle site were enrolled during active infection and followed longitudinally.

The sequenced sample consisted of peripheral blood. V usage is TRBV19 and J usage is TRBJ2-3; 13 bases line up with TRBD2. This TCR was recovered from an older woman with COVID-19, enrolled during active disease. This CDR3 reads CASSMVLAGGLDTQYF. The CDR3 nucleotides are TGTGCCAGTAGTATGGTACTAGCGGGGGGGTTAGATACGCAGTATTTT.